The clone carrying this TCR beta chain has more than one count but fewer than ten. What it recognizes is unknown. V lost 1 base to trimming and J lost 4 bases, with 17 bases between them. Germline V lookup: CDR1 LGHDT, CDR2 YNNKEL (reference sequence). This CDR3 is 16 amino acids long. The sample originates from a study of blood T cells in healthy people across ages. Peripheral blood was drawn, 7.5 to 10 milliliters per donor. The second PCR ran roughly 6 to 11 cycles with a sample-barcoded 5' primer and J-beta primers. A tag from a template-switch adaptor with 12 random nucleotides marked each cDNA molecule. Every individual sample yielded 2.5 million or more paired-end reads (each containing CDR3). From the 5' RACE reads, TCRdb called clonotypes with MiXCR, one entry per CDR3 protein. This sample has 750,000 to 1,000,000 distinct CDR3 sequences; almost 30% occur once, and the top ten carry roughly a tenth.

Study outcomes and limitations: Estimates of total diversity, which came from one million sequenced T cells, were considered to be underestimates.

The same sample was also studied in work on T cells of mothers and their children.

Sequenced input: blood. The chain carries TRBV3-1 and TRBJ2-7; TRBD2 is a possible D gene (6 bases). This clonotype originated in a woman between 40 and 50 years old in good health. CDR3 nucleotides: TGTGCCAGCAGCCAAGGGGAGGCAGGGACTCGGTACGAGCAGTACTTC. It encodes CASSQGEAGTRYEQYF.